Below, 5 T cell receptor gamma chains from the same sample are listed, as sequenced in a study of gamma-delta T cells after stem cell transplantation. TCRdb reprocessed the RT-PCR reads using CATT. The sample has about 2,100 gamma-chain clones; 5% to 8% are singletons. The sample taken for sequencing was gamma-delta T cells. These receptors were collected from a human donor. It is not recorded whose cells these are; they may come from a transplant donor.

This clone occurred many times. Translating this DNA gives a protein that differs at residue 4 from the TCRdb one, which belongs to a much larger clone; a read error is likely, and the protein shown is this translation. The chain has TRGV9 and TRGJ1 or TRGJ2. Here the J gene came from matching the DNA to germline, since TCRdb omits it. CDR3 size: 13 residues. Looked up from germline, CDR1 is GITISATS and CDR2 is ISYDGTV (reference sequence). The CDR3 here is CALGEPYYYKKLF. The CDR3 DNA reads TGTGCCTTGGGGGAGCCCTATTATTATAAGAAACTCTTT.

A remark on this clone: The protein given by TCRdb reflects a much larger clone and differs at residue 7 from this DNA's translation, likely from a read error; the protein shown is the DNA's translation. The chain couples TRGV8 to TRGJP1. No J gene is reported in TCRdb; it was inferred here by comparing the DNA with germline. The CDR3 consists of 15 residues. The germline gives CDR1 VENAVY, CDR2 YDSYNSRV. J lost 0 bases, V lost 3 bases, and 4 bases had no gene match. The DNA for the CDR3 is TGTGCCACCTGGGATTGGGATACCACTGGTTGGTTCAAGATATTT. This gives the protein CATWDWDTTGWFKIF.

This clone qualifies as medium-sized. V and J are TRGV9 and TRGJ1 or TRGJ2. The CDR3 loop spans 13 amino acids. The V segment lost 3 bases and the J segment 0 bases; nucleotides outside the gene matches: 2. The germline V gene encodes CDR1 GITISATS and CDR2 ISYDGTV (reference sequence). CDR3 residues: CALWETNYYKKLF. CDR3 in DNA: TGTGCCTTGTGGGAGACGAATTATTATAAGAAACTCTTT.

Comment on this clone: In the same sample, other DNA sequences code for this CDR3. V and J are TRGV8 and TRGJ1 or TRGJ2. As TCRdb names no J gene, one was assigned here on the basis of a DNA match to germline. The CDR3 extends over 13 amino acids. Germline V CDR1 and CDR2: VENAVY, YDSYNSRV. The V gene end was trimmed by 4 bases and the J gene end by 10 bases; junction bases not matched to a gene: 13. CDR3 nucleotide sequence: TGTGCCACCTGGGAGAGAAATCTGGGGAAGAAACTCTTT. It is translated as CATWERNLGKKLF.

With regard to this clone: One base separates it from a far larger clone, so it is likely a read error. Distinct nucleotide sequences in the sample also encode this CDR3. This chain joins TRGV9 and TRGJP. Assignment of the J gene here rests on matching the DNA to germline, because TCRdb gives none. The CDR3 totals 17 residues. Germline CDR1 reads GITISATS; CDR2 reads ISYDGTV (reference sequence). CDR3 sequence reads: CALWEVVRELGKKIKVF. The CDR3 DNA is TGTGCCTTGTGGGAGGTGGTAAGGGAGTTAGGCAAAAAAATCAAGGTATTT.